The 25 T cell receptor beta chains below all came from one sample that was sequenced in a study of Graves' ophthalmopathy and Graves' hyperthyroidism. Scientists amplified the TCR beta CDR3 regions from RNA transcripts. Second-round multiplex PCR came after first-round RT-PCR with HTBI primers. One entry per CDR3 protein, called by TCRdb with MiXCR from the multiplex PCR reads. The data contain 900,000 to 1,200,000 distinct CDR3 sequences, roughly two fifths of them singletons. Input material: peripheral blood or thyroid tissue (not recorded which). These receptors came from an adult man with Graves' hyperthyroidism.

This clonotype was found a few times. The V gene is TRBV12-5, the J gene TRBJ2-5, with 8 nucleotides matching TRBD1. CDR3 length: 13 residues. Trimming at V came to 6 bases and at J to 4 bases, leaving 4 bases not matched to a gene. Germline V gene data show CDR1 as LGHNT and CDR2 as FRNRAP. The CDR3 nucleotides are TGTGCTAGTGGAAAAGACAGGGGAGAGACCCAGTACTTC. Amino acids: CASGKDRGETQYF.

This clonotype was detected ten times or more. The chain links TRBV29-1 to TRBJ1-1, with D tentatively TRBD1 (6 bases). Looked up from germline, CDR1 is SQVTM and CDR2 is ANQGSEA. The V end lost 4 bases, the J end lost 7 bases, and 13 bases lay between the germline ends. The CDR3 is made up of 12 amino acids. The CDR3 DNA is TGCAGCGTTGTATGGGGGGCATATGAAGCTTTCTTT. This encodes CSVVWGAYEAFF.

In its sample, this clonotype was seen many times. J is TRBJ1-1 and V is TRBV24-1; D is uncertain. Germline lookup yields CDR1 KGHDR and CDR2 SFDVKD. Trimming shortened V by 2 bases and J by 4 bases, and 4 bases separated the two germline ends. The CDR3 has 12 amino acids. CDR3 amino acids: CATSDWGTEAFF. The CDR3 DNA reads as TGTGCCACCAGTGATTGGGGCACTGAAGCTTTCTTT.

This clonotype was seen a few times. The junction does not match germline at one end; this may be a read error. V and J are TRBV10-3 and TRBJ2-7; TRBD2 is a possible D gene (7 bases). This CDR3 region has 14 residues. Germline-derived CDR1 and CDR2 are ENHRY and SYGVKD. The CDR3 DNA is TGTGCCATCAGGGCGGGGGCGGGAGCCTACGGGCAGTACTTC. It specifies CAIRAGAGAYGQYF.

This clonotype was detected ten times or more. The genes are TRBV15 and TRBJ2-7; D is possibly TRBD1 or TRBD2 (6 bases each). This CDR3 spans 15 amino acids. Germline V gene sequence: CDR1 LNHNV, CDR2 YYDKDF (reference sequence). Trimming removed 1 base from V and 4 bases from J, with 14 bases in between. The CDR3 sequence is CATSRGGTPSYEQYF. In nucleotides, the CDR3 is TGTGCCACCAGCAGAGGCGGGACACCTTCTTACGAGCAGTACTTC.

This clonotype was recorded at least ten times. The chain has TRBV7-2 and TRBJ1-2; D perhaps matches TRBD1 (6 bases). V gave up 5 bases and J gave up 8 bases, with 15 bases separating them. Germline V gene data show CDR1 as SGHTA and CDR2 as FQGNSA. The CDR3 runs 13 residues. This chain's CDR3 is CASSKQGSGGYTF. The CDR3 nucleotides read TGTGCCAGCAGCAAACAGGGATCGGGAGGCTACACCTTC. The full variable domain, completed using reference TRBV7-2 and TRBJ1-2, is GAGVSQSPSNKVTEKGKDVELRCDPISGHTALYWYRQSLGQGLEFLIYFQGNSAPDKSGLPSDRFSAERTGGSVSTLTIQRTQQEDSAVYLCASSKQGSGGYTFGSGTRLTVV.

CDR3 DNA: TGTGCCTGGAATACGGGAGGATCCTACGAGCAGTACTTC. It is translated as CAWNTGGSYEQYF. The chain links TRBV30 to TRBJ2-7, with 7 bases fitting TRBD2. In germline, CDR1 is GTSNPN, CDR2 SVGIG (reference sequence). The V segment lost 4 bases and the J segment 1 base; nucleotides outside the gene matches: 4. This CDR3 has 13 residues.

The chain recombines TRBV7-9 with TRBJ2-5; TRBD1 is a possible D gene (5 bases). Germline CDR1 and CDR2: SEHNR and FQNEAQ (reference sequence). CDR3 size: 15 residues. Trimming left V 5 bases short and J 3 bases short, with 16 bases between. CDR3 nucleotides: TGTGCCAGCAGCCAAGACCAGACAGTGAAAGAGACCCAGTACTTC. This translates into CASSQDQTVKETQYF.

This clonotype was recorded many times. The chain has TRBV10-3 and TRBJ2-2; TRBD1 matches 9 bases. The CDR3 contains 15 residues. Trimming took 3 bases from V and 7 from J; bases not matched to a gene: 6. The germline V gene encodes CDR1 ENHRY and CDR2 SYGVKD. The CDR3: CAISEWDRDSGELFF. The CDR3 DNA follows: TGTGCCATCAGTGAATGGGACAGGGACAGCGGGGAGCTGTTTTTT.

This clonotype has a handful of counts. The rearrangement uses TRBV24-1 and TRBJ1-2; 7 bases line up with TRBD1. With V trimmed by 0 bases and J by 6 bases, 0 bases remained unmatched. Germline loops: CDR1 KGHDR, CDR2 SFDVKD. This CDR3 is built from 13 residues. The CDR3 sequence: CATSDLDRDGYTF. The DNA for the CDR3 is TGTGCCACCAGTGATTTGGACAGGGATGGCTACACCTTC.

This chain connects TRBV29-1 to TRBJ2-6; D is unclear. The CDR3 contains 12 residues. The germline V gene encodes CDR1 SQVTM and CDR2 ANQGSEA. Trimming shortened V by 4 bases and J by 4 bases, and 5 bases separated the two germline ends. CDR3: CSVGGGANVLTF. CDR3 sequence (DNA): TGCAGCGTTGGTGGGGGGGCCAACGTCCTGACTTTC.

The chain joins TRBV27 to TRBJ1-6, with D perhaps TRBD1 (5 bases). The CDR3 covers 17 residues. Trimming removed 0 bases at V and 4 bases at J, with 13 bases between. In germline, CDR1 is MNHEY, CDR2 SMNVEV (reference sequence). The CDR3 region is CASSLSQGMGYNSPLHF. CDR3 DNA sequence: TGTGCCAGCAGTTTATCGCAGGGAATGGGGTATAATTCACCCCTCCACTTT.

The chain links TRBV24-1 to TRBJ2-7, with 10 bases aligning to TRBD1. V shed 9 bases, J shed 2 bases, and the junction held 27 bases outside the gene matches. The V gene's germline CDR1 is KGHDR and CDR2 SFDVKD. CDR3 length: 21 residues. The CDR3 coding sequence is TGTGCCACCCCCGGGACAGGGGTCTCGGACTTCGGCGGATCGGGGACCTACGAGCAGTACTTC. Translation gives CATPGTGVSDFGGSGTYEQYF.

This clonotype was observed a handful of times. The rearrangement uses TRBV9 and TRBJ1-6; D remains ambiguous. V gave up 1 base and J gave up 10 bases, with 12 bases separating them. CDR1 is SGDLS and CDR2 is YYNGEE in the germline V gene. The CDR3 is 14 amino acids. The CDR3 DNA is TGTGCCAGCAGCGTATCCAGTGGAAGGTCACCCCTCCACTTT. Translated, it gives CASSVSSGRSPLHF.

A note on this clonotype: Just one base apart from a much larger clone, this may be a read error. The chain couples TRBV20-1 to TRBJ1-1; no firm D call. Trimming pared 6 bases from V and 4 bases from J, leaving 18 bases between. Germline V gene data show CDR1 as DFQATT and CDR2 as SNEGSKA (reference sequence). The CDR3 is 14 amino acids. The CDR3 DNA follows: TGCAGTGCCCCAATCGGCACTAGGAGCACTGAAGCTTTCTTT. This gives the protein CSAPIGTRSTEAFF.

This clonotype came up many times. This chain joins TRBV19 and TRBJ1-2; weak D call: TRBD1 (5 bases). The CDR3 spans 15 residues. The V and J ends lost 4 bases and 4 bases respectively, with 16 bases between them. Germline V gives CDR1 LNHDA, CDR2 SQIVND (reference sequence). The CDR3 loop reads CASSNGASTIYGYTF. Written as DNA, the CDR3 is TGTGCCAGTAGTAACGGGGCATCTACCATCTATGGCTACACCTTC.

The V and J genes are TRBV7-9 and TRBJ1-4; D not resolved. Germline V gives CDR1 SEHNR, CDR2 FQNEAQ (reference sequence). V was cut by 5 bases and J by 3 bases, with 10 bases left in between. CDR3 length equals 14 residues. For the CDR3, the DNA is TGTGCCAGCAGCCGTTCGGGGTCTAATGAAAAACTGTTTTTT. Protein: CASSRSGSNEKLFF.

Only a few counts were recorded for this clonotype. The CDR3 does not close with the conserved phenylalanine or tryptophan, likely indicating a read error. The DNA is left out, because the CDR3 cannot be placed on it with certainty; the CDR3 is given as TCRdb lists it. The chain joins TRBV15 to TRBJ2-6. Both ends counted, the CDR3 spans 8 residues. The germline V gene encodes CDR1 LNHNV and CDR2 YYDKDF (reference sequence). This chain's CDR3 is CATSRRTS.

CDR3 residues: CASASGQNTEAFF. In nucleotides, the CDR3 is TGCGCCAGCGCCTCAGGGCAGAACACTGAAGCTTTCTTT. The J gene is TRBJ1-1, the V gene TRBV5-1, with D possibly matching TRBD1 (5 bases). CDR1 is SGHRS and CDR2 is YFSETQ in the germline V gene. Trimming shortened V by 7 bases and J by 1 base, and 11 bases separated the two germline ends. The CDR3 sequence is 13 residues long.

This clonotype was recorded at least ten times. The rearrangement joins TRBV25-1 to TRBJ1-1; D is possibly TRBD1 (6 bases). Germline V gives CDR1 MGHDK, CDR2 SYGVNS. The V end was cut by 6 bases, the J end by 6 bases, with 14 bases between. This CDR3 is built from 13 residues. As DNA, the CDR3 is TGTGCCAGCAGGGGGACACACCCGGCTGAAGCTTTCTTT. Translating it yields CASRGTHPAEAFF.

This clonotype showed up many times. Sequence at one end of the junction differs from germline and may be a read error. This chain joins TRBV2 and TRBJ1-4; 10 bases are shared with TRBD1. The CDR3 runs to 15 residues. CDR1 is SNHLY, CDR2 FYNNEI, per germline. CDR3 in amino acids: CASSEKTGGNGKLFF. CDR3 coding DNA: TGTGCCAGCAGTGAAAAGACAGGGGGCAATGGAAAACTGTTTTTT.

The J gene is TRBJ1-5, the V gene TRBV2; D uncertain. V was pared by 5 bases and J by 5 bases, with 16 bases between. The germline CDR1 and CDR2 sequences are SNHLY and FYNNEI. This CDR3 is built from 15 residues. The CDR3 is CASSYSRKPDQPQHF. The CDR3 bases are TGTGCCAGCAGTTACTCGAGGAAGCCCGATCAGCCCCAGCATTTT.

This clonotype has just a few counts. V and J are TRBV20-1 and TRBJ1-2; D might be TRBD1 (6 bases). The germline CDR1 and CDR2 sequences are DFQATT and SNEGSKA (reference sequence). V lost 6 bases and J lost 1, with 15 bases in between. The length of the CDR3 is 14 residues. CDR3 sequence: CSAPGTTFNYGYTF. Written as DNA, the CDR3 is TGCAGTGCCCCCGGGACAACCTTTAACTATGGCTACACCTTC.

A note on this clonotype: A single base separates this from a much larger clone, so it may be a read error. As DNA, the CDR3 is TGTGCCGCCAGCGCAGAACGAGACACCGGGGAGCTGTTTTTT. This encodes CAASAERDTGELFF. This chain joins TRBV15 and TRBJ2-2; D uncertain. The CDR3 is 14 residues long. Germline CDR1 reads LNHNV; CDR2 reads YYDKDF (reference sequence).

This clonotype was seen many times. The V call is TRBV7-6, the J call TRBJ2-2, with TRBD2 identical over 8 bases. J was trimmed by 0 bases and V by 8 bases; bases with no gene match: 2. From germline, CDR1 is SGHVS and CDR2 FNYEAQ. The CDR3 is 14 amino acids. The CDR3 is CASATSANTGELFF. The CDR3 region has the DNA TGTGCCAGCGCGACTAGCGCGAACACCGGGGAGCTGTTTTTT.